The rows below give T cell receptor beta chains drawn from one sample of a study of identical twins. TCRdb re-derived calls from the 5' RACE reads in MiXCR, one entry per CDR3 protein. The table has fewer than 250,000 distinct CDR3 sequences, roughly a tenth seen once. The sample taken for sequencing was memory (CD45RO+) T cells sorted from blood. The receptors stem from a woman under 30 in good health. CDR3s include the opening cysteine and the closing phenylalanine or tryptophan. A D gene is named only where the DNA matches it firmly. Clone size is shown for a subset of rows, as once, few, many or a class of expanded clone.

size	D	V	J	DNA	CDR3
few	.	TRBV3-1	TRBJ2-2	TGTGCCAGCAGCCAGCCCGGGGAGCTGTTTTTT	CASSQPGELFF
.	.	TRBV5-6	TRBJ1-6	TGTGCCAGCAGCTTGGAATTCGGGGGGGATTCACCCCTCCACTTT	CASSLEFGGDSPLHF
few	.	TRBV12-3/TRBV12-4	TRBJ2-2	TGTGCCAGCAGCTCGGGGGTCGGGTCCTACACCGGGGAGCTGTTTTTT	CASSSGVGSYTGELFF
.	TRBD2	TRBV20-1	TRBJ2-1	TGCAGTGCTTACAGCGGGAGTAAAGGTAATGAGCAGTTCTTC	CSAYSGSKGNEQFF
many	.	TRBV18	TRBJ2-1	TGTGCCAGCTCACCACCGGAGACAGGAGGGGACAATGAGCAGTTCTTC	CASSPPETGGDNEQFF
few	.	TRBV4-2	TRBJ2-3	TGTGCCAGCAGCCAAGAAGTTCGGGTCACAGATACGCAGTATTTT	CASSQEVRVTDTQYF
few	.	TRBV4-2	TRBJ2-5	TGTGCCAGCAGCCAAGATAGGAAAAAGACCCAGTACTTC	CASSQDRKKTQYF
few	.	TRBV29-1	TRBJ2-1	TGCAGCGTTCGGGGGAGCTCCTACAATGAGCAGTTCTTC	CSVRGSSYNEQFF
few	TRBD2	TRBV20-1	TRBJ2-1	TGCAGTGCTGGGGGTGGGCGGGGGGTTACGAATGAGCAGTTCTTC	CSAGGGRGVTNEQFF
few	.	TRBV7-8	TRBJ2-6	TGTGCCAGCAGCTTACTAACACCAGTCTCTGGGGCCAACGTCCTGACTTTC	CASSLLTPVSGANVLTF
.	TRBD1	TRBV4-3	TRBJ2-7	TGCGCCAGCAGCCAACCAACCTACCGGGACAGGGGAGGGTACGAGCAGTACTTC	CASSQPTYRDRGGYEQYF
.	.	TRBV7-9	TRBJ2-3	TGTGCCAGCAGCCCCGGTGCCGCCGGAAGCACAGATACGCAGTATTTT	CASSPGAAGSTDTQYF
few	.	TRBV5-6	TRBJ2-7	TGTGCCAGCAGCGTCCTAGATTCTACCAGTTCCTACGAGCAGTACTTC	CASSVLDSTSSYEQYF
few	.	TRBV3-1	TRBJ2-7	TGTGCCAGCAGCCTGGGTAGGGGCCGGCAGTACTTC	CASSLGRGRQYF
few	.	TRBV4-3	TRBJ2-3	TGCGCCAGCAGCCAAAAGGTCCAGGGGGGGGGCACAGATACGCAGTATTTT	CASSQKVQGGGTDTQYF
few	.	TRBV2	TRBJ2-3	TGTGCCAGCACCCCCCGCCCCCCCCCAGATACGCAGTATTTT	CASTPRPPPDTQYF
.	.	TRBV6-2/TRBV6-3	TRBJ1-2	TGTGCCAGCAGTCCGGGAGGGAACGGCTACACCTTC	CASSPGGNGYTF
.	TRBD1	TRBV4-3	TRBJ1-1	TGCGCCAGCACTCGCCTCGTGGGGACAGGGGATGGTGAAGCTTTCTTT	CASTRLVGTGDGEAFF
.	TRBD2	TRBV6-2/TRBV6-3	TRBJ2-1	TGTGCCAGCAGTTACCCGGGACTAGCGGGGGCCCGAGGCTCCTACAATGAGCAGTTCTTC	CASSYPGLAGARGSYNEQFF
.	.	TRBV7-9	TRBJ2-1	TGTGCCAGCAGCCCCCGTAGCGCCAAGACCGATGAGCAGTTCTTC	CASSPRSAKTDEQFF
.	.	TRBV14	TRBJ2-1	TGTGCCAGCAGCCAGGCCCGTCGGGGTGAGCAGTTCTTC	CASSQARRGEQFF
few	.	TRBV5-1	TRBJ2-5	TGCGCCAGCCAGCAGGGTCTGGGAGAGACCCAGTACTTC	CASQQGLGETQYF
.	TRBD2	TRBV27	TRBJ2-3	TGTGCCAGCAGGAGGGTAGCGGGGGAAGATACGCAGTATTTT	CASRRVAGEDTQYF
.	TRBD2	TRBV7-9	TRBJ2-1	TGTGCCAGCAGCCCTTTTGCGGGGGGCCGGAATGAGCAGTTCTTC	CASSPFAGGRNEQFF
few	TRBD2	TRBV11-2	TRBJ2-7	TGTGCCAGCAGCCGCGGGGGACCTACAAGGTACGAGCAGTACTTC	CASSRGGPTRYEQYF
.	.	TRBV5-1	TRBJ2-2	TGCGCCAGCACCGACCCGGGGGGCCTCGGCACCGGGGAGCTGTTTTTT	CASTDPGGLGTGELFF
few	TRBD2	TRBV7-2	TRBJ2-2	TGTGCCAGCAGCCTCCAGACTAGCTCCCTAGGGGAGCTGTTTTTT	CASSLQTSSLGELFF
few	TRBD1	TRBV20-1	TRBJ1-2	TGCAGTGCTAGAGATAGTTTGGGACAGGGGCATGGCTACACCTTC	CSARDSLGQGHGYTF
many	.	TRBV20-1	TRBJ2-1	TGCAGTGCCCTGGAAGGTGAGCAGTTCTTC	CSALEGEQFF
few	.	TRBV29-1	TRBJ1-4	TGCAGCGGGAGCGTTGCAACTAATGAAAAACTGTTTTTT	CSGSVATNEKLFF
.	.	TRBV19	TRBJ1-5	TGTGCCAGTAGTCTACACACGAATCAGCCCCAGCATTTT	CASSLHTNQPQHF
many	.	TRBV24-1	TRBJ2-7	TGTGCCACCAGTGAGGCGGACTCCGGAACGTACGAGCAGTACTTC	CATSEADSGTYEQYF
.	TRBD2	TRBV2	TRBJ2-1	TGTGCCAGCAACGCGGGGGGAGATGAGCAGTTCTTC	CASNAGGDEQFF
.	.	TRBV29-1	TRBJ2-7	TGCAGCGTTGAAGTCCAGACACGGGGGCAGTACTTC	CSVEVQTRGQYF
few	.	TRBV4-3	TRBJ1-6	TGCGCCAGCAGCCAAGATGCCCCTAATTCACCCCTCCACTTT	CASSQDAPNSPLHF
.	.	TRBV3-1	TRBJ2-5	TGTGCCACCAGCTTCCGACTGGAAGAGACCCAGTACTTC	CATSFRLEETQYF
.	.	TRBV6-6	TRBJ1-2	TGTGCCAGCGAGCTCCTAGGGGCGGGCGGCTACACCTTC	CASELLGAGGYTF
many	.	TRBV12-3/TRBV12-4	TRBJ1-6	TGTGCCAGCAGTCGACAGTTACGGGATTCACCCCTCCACTTT	CASSRQLRDSPLHF
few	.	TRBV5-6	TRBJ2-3	TGTGCCAGCAGCTTGGGGACGGGTACGCAGTATTTT	CASSLGTGTQYF
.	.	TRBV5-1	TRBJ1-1	TGCGCCAGCAGCTTGACGGGGCTCATTGAAGCTTTCTTT	CASSLTGLIEAFF
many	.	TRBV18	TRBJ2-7	TGTGCCAGCTCACCTAGGAGCTCCTACGAGCAGTACTTC	CASSPRSSYEQYF
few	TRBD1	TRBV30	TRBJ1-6	TGTGCCTGGGGACAGGGCGGAGGGTCACCCCTCCACTTT	CAWGQGGGSPLHF
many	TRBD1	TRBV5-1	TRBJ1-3	TGCGCCAGCAGCTTCGGACAGGGTATTGGAAACACCATATATTTT	CASSFGQGIGNTIYF
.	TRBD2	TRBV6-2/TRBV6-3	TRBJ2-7	TGTGCCAGCAGTACGACTAGCGGCCTCTCCTACGAGCAGTACTTC	CASSTTSGLSYEQYF
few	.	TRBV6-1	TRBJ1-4	TGTGCCAGCCGTAGACGGTCATCAGACTTTAATGAAAAACTGTTTTTT	CASRRRSSDFNEKLFF
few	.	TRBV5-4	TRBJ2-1	TGTGCCAGCAGCCAGACTAGCGCCCAGGGGGACGATGAGCAGTTCTTC	CASSQTSAQGDDEQFF
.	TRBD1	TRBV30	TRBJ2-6	TGTGCCTGGACCCTAACAGGGGTCCTTTTTGCTGGGGCCAACGTCCTGACTTTC	CAWTLTGVLFAGANVLTF
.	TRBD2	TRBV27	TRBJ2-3	TGTGCCAGCGGACTTAGCGGGAGAGCCACAGATACGCAGTATTTT	CASGLSGRATDTQYF
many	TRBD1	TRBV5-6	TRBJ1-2	TGTGCCAGCAGCATCAGGACAGGGGGGAACTATGGCTACACCTTC	CASSIRTGGNYGYTF
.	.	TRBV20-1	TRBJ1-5	TGCAGCATTCAAAAGGGAGGGAGCAATCAGCCCCAGCATTTT	CSIQKGGSNQPQHF